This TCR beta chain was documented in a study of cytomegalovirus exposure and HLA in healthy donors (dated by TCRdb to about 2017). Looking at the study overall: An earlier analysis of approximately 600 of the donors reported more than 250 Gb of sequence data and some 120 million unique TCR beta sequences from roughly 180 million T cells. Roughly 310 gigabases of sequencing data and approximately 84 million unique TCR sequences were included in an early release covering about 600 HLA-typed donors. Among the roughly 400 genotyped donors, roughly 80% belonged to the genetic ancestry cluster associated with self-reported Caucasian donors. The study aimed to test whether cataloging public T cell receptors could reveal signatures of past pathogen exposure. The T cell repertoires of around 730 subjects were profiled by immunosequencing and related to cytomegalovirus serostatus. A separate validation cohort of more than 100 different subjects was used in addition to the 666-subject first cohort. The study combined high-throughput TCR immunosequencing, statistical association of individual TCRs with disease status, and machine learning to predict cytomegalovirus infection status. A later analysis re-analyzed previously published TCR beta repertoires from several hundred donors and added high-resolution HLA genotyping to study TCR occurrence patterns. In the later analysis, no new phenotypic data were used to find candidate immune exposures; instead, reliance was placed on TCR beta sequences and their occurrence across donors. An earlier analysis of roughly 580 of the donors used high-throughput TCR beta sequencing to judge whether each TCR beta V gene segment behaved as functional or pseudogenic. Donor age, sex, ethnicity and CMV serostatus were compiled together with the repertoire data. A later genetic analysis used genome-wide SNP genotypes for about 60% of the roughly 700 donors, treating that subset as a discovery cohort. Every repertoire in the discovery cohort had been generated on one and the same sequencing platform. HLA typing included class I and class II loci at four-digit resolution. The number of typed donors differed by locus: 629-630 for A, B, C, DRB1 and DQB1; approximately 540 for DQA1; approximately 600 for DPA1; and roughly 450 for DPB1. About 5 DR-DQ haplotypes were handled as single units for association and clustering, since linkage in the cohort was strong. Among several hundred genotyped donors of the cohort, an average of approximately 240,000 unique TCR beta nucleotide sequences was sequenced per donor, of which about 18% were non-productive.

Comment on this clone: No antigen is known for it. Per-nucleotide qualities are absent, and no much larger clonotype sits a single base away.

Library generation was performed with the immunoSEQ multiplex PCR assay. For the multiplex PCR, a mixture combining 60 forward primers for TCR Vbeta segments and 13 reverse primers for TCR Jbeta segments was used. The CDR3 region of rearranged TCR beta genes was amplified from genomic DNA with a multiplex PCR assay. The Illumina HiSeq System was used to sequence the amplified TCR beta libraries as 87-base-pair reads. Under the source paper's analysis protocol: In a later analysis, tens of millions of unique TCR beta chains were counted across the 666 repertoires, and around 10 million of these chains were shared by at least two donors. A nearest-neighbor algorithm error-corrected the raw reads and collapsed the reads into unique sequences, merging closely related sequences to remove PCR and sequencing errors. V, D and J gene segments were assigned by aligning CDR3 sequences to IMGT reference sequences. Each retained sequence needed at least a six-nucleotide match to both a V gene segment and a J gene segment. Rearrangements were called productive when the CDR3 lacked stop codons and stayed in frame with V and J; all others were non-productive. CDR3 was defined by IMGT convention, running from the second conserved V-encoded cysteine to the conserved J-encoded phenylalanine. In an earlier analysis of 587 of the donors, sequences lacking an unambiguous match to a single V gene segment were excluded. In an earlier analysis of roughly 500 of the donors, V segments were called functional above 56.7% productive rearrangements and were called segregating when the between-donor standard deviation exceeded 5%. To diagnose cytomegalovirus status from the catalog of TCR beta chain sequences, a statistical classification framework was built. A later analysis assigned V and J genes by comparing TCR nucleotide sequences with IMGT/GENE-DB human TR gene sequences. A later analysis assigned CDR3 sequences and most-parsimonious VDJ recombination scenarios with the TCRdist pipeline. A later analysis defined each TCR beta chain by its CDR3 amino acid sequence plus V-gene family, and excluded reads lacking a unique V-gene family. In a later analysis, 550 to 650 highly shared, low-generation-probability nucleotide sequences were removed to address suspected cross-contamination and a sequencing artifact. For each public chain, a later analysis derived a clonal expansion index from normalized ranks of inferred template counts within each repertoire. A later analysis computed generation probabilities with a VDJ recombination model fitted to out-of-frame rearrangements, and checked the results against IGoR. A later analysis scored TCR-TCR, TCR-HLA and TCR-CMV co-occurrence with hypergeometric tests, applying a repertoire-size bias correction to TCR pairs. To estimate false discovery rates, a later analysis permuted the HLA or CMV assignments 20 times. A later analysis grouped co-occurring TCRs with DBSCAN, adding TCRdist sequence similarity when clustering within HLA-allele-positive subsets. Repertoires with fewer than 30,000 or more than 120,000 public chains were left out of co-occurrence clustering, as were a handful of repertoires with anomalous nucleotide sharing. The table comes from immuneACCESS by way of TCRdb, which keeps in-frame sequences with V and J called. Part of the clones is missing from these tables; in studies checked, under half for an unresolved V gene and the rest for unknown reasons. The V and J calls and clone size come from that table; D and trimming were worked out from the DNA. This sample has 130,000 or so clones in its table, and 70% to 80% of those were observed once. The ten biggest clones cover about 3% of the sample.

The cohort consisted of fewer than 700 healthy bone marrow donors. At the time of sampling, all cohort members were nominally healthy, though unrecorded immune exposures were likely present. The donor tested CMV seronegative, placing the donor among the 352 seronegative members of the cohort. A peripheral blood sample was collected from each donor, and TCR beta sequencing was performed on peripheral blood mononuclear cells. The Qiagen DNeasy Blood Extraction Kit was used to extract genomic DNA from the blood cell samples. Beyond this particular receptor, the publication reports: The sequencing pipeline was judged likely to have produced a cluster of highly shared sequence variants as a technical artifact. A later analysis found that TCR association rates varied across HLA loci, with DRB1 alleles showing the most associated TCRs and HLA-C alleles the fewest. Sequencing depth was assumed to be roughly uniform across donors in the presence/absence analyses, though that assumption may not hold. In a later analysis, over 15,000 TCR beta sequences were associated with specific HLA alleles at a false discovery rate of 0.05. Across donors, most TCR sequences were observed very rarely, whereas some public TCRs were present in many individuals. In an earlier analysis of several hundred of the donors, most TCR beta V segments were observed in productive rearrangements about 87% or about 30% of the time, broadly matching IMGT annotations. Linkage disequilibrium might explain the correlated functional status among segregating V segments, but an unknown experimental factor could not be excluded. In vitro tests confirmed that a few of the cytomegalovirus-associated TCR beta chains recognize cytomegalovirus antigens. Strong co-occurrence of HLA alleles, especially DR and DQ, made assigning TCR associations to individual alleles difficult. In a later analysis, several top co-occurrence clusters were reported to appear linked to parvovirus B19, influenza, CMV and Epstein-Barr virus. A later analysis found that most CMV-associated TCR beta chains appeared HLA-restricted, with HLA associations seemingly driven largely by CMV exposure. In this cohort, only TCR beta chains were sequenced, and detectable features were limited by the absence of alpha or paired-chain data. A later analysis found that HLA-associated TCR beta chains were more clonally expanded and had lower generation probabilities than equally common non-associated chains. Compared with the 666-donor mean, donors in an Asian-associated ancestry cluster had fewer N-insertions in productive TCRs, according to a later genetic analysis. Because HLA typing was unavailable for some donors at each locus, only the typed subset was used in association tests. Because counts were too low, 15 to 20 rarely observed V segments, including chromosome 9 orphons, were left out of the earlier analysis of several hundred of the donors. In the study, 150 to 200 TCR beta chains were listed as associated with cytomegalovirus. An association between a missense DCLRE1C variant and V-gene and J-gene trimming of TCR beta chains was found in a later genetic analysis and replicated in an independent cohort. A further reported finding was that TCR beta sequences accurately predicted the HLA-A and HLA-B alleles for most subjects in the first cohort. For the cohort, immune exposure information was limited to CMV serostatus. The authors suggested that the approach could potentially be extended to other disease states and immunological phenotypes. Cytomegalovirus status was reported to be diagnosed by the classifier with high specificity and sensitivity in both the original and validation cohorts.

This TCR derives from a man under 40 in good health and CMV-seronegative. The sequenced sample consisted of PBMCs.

CDR3 protein: CASSAGERSYTF. The DNA sequence is as follows: TGTGCCAGCAGTGCCGGGGAGAGGAGCTACACCTTC. The rearranged segments are TRBV27 and TRBJ1-2; the D segment cannot be called with confidence. V and J lose 5 bases and 9 bases, and a span of 13 bases separates them. Via the germline V gene (reference sequence), CDR1 is MNHEY and CDR2 SMNVEV. The CDR3 starts with the cysteine, ends with the phenylalanine, and has 12 residues. Solely the CDR3 DNA is kept, with 36 bases framed from the first base.